These 29 T cell receptor beta chains originate from one sample sequenced in a study of blood T cell repertoires in COVID-19. This table comes from immunoSEQ multiplex PCR, and its TCRdb copy is limited to in-frame clones, with some not included. This sample carries 210,000 or so clones, 80% to 90% of them seen once, and the ten largest clones take 4.5% to 5%. Source material: PBMCs or T cells enriched from blood (not recorded which). The source of these receptors is a woman in her forties or fifties who had been exposed to COVID-19.

J is TRBJ2-1 and V is TRBV7-2, with 7 bases identical to TRBD2. The CDR3 loop spans 15 amino acids. CDR1 is SGHTA, CDR2 FQGNSA, per germline. Trimming cost V 5 bases and J 5 bases; bases outside gene matches: 9. CDR3: CASSRAGLADNEQFF. CDR3 DNA: TGTGCCAGCAGCAGAGCAGGGCTAGCGGACAATGAGCAGTTCTTC.

The CDR3 loop reads CASSVTGTGHTGELFF. Here the CDR3 DNA reads TGTGCCAGCAGCGTCACCGGGACAGGGCACACCGGGGAGCTGTTTTTT. The V gene is TRBV9, the J gene TRBJ2-2; 9 bases are a match to TRBD1. The germline V gene has CDR1 SGDLS and CDR2 YYNGEE. The CDR3 totals 16 residues. Trimming removed 2 bases from V and 3 bases from J; junction bases left unmatched: 5.

The J gene is TRBJ1-1, the V gene TRBV4-1; D is ambiguous. V gave up 4 bases and J gave up 0 bases, with 15 bases separating them. The germline V gene has CDR1 MGHRA and CDR2 YSYEKL. The CDR3 runs 16 residues. For the CDR3, the DNA is TGCGCCAGCAGCCTCCTACGAGGAGGGATGAACACTGAAGCTTTCTTT. Protein product: CASSLLRGGMNTEAFF.

The gene calls are TRBV19 and TRBJ1-2, with no clear D. Germline CDR1 is LNHDA and CDR2 is SQIVND (reference sequence). The V end was cut by 1 base, the J end by 3 bases, with 9 bases between. The CDR3 loop spans 14 amino acids. DNA of the CDR3: TGTGCCAGTAGTATAGTTCCGGGAGACTATGGCTACACCTTC. Amino acids: CASSIVPGDYGYTF.

This clone is medium-sized in the sample. This rearrangement joins TRBV19 to TRBJ1-1; a weak D match, TRBD1 (6 bases). Per the germline V gene, CDR1 is LNHDA and CDR2 is SQIVND (reference sequence). V was shortened by 1 base and J by 1 base, with 7 bases between the two germline ends. The CDR3 extends over 14 amino acids. CDR3 in amino acids: CASSIGTANTEAFF. The DNA for the CDR3 is TGTGCCAGTAGTATAGGGACAGCGAACACTGAAGCTTTCTTT.

This chain joins TRBV5-1 and TRBJ2-5; D may be TRBD2 (7 bases). This CDR3 comprises 16 residues. Germline V gene data show CDR1 as SGHRS and CDR2 as YFSETQ. Trimming took 2 bases from V and 2 from J, leaving 16 bases between them. The CDR3 here is CASSFRRGALQETQYF. The CDR3, as DNA: TGCGCCAGCAGCTTCAGACGGGGGGCCCTTCAAGAGACCCAGTACTTC.

The chain links TRBV30 to TRBJ2-2; TRBD1 might be the D (6 bases). Trimming pared 5 bases from V and 5 bases from J, leaving 12 bases between. The CDR3 contains 13 residues. Germline V gene data show CDR1 as GTSNPN and CDR2 as SVGIG (reference sequence). DNA of the CDR3: TGTGCCTGGCAAATACAGGGTACCGGGGAGCTGTTTTTT. Translated, it gives CAWQIQGTGELFF.

This rearrangement joins TRBV7-9 to TRBJ1-1; TRBD1 is a possible D gene (5 bases). Trimming removed 5 bases from V and 1 base from J, with 14 bases in between. CDR1 is SEHNR, CDR2 FQNEAQ, per germline (reference sequence). There are 15 residues in the CDR3. The CDR3 region has the DNA TGTGCCAGCAGCAAAGACGGACAAGGGAACACTGAAGCTTTCTTT. It yields the protein CASSKDGQGNTEAFF.

The chain carries TRBV7-6 and TRBJ2-5, with D possibly being TRBD2 (5 bases). V was pared by 2 bases and J by 3 bases, with 22 bases between. CDR3 length: 18 residues. The germline gives CDR1 SGHVS, CDR2 FNYEAQ. The CDR3 nucleotides read TGTGCCAGCAGCTTAACCCCCCCAAGGCGGACTCTTGAAGAGACCCAGTACTTC. Its translation is CASSLTPPRRTLEETQYF.

The table lists this clone with many counts. This chain uses TRBV7-9 with TRBJ2-2; possibly TRBD1 for D (5 bases). CDR1 and CDR2 (germline): SEHNR, FQNEAQ (reference sequence). Trimming stripped 4 bases from V and 6 bases from J, with 9 bases between. The CDR3 has 13 amino acids. The CDR3 DNA reads TGTGCCAGCAGCTGGGGCTCCCCCGGGGAGCTGTTTTTT. Its protein product is CASSWGSPGELFF.

This sequence joins TRBV2 and TRBJ1-1; a weak D match, TRBD1 (5 bases). This CDR3 comprises 16 residues. Germline V gene data show CDR1 as SNHLY and CDR2 as FYNNEI. V lost 3 bases and J lost 10, with 24 bases in between. DNA for the CDR3: TGTGCCAGCAGTGACCACCTTCCCGGGACTATCAAGGGAGCTTTCTTT. It yields the protein CASSDHLPGTIKGAFF.

This chain uses TRBV7-2 with TRBJ2-2; D possibly corresponds to TRBD2 (6 bases). CDR1 is SGHTA and CDR2 is FQGNSA in the germline V gene. The V end was cut by 4 bases, the J end by 3 bases, with 12 bases between. The CDR3 contains 15 residues. The CDR3 is CASSSRLGDTGELFF. Written as DNA, the CDR3 is TGTGCCAGCAGCTCAAGACTAGGGGACACCGGGGAGCTGTTTTTT.

About this clone itself: This may arise from a read error, as a much more abundant clone is one base away. The V gene is TRBV14, the J gene TRBJ1-1, with D unresolved. CDR3 length: 13 residues. Trimming removed 1 base from V and 1 base from J, with 4 bases in between. Germline V lookup: CDR1 SGHDN, CDR2 FVKESK. CDR3 sequence reads: CASSQGGNTEAFF. In nucleotides, the CDR3 is TGTGCCAGCAGCCAAGGAGGGAACACTGAAGCTTTCTTT.

The J gene is TRBJ2-2, the V gene TRBV5-1, with TRBD2 identical over 13 bases. The CDR3 is 18 amino acids. With 4 bases clipped from V and 2 bases from J, the junction kept 8 bases outside the gene matches. Germline V gene data show CDR1 as SGHRS and CDR2 as YFSETQ. CDR3 loop: CASSPPGTSGTNTGELFF. DNA for the CDR3: TGCGCCAGCAGCCCGCCCGGGACTAGCGGGACAAACACCGGGGAGCTGTTTTTT.

CDR3 DNA sequence: TGTGCCAGCAGCTTAGTTACAGGGGGCGGGAGCTCTGGGGCCAACGTCCTGACTTTC. Protein sequence: CASSLVTGGGSSGANVLTF. The rearrangement uses TRBV7-9 and TRBJ2-6; 9 bases line up with TRBD1. Trimming cost V 1 base and J 0 bases; bases outside gene matches: 7. Germline V gives CDR1 SEHNR, CDR2 FQNEAQ (reference sequence). The CDR3 covers 19 residues.

The rearrangement links TRBV7-9 to TRBJ1-5, with D unclear. V was pared by 6 bases and J by 5 bases, with 14 bases between. Germline CDR1 reads SEHNR; CDR2 reads FQNEAQ (reference sequence). The CDR3 has 14 amino acids. The CDR3 here is CASSLKGEHQPQHF. The CDR3 DNA reads as TGTGCCAGCAGTCTTAAGGGAGAACATCAGCCCCAGCATTTT. Using reference TRBV7-9 and TRBJ1-5 for the parts outside the CDR3, the full variable domain is DTGVSQNPRHKITKRGQNVTFRCDPISEHNRLYWYRQTLGQGPEFLTYFQNEAQLEKSRLLSDRFSAERPKGSFSTLEIQRTEQGDSAMYLCASSLKGEHQPQHFGDGTRLSIL.

This rearrangement joins TRBV5-1 to TRBJ2-2; D ambiguous. The CDR3 is 15 amino acids. The germline V and J ends were trimmed by 5 bases and 2 bases, with 13 bases remaining between them. Germline V gives CDR1 SGHRS, CDR2 YFSETQ. The CDR3 bases are TGCGCCAGCAGTCCTGGCAACCCCAACACCGGGGAGCTGTTTTTT. Translation: CASSPGNPNTGELFF.

The rearrangement links TRBV19 to TRBJ2-3, with D tentatively TRBD1 (5 bases). Trimming shortened V by 3 bases and J by 2 bases, and 6 bases separated the two germline ends. Looked up from germline, CDR1 is LNHDA and CDR2 is SQIVND (reference sequence). The CDR3 totals 13 residues. CDR3 in amino acids: CASSMGHTDTQYF. The CDR3 DNA follows: TGTGCCAGTAGTATGGGGCACACAGATACGCAGTATTTT.

This chain links TRBV21-1 with TRBJ2-7; the listed D gene, TRBD2, was not tested against the DNA. TRBV21-1 is labeled a pseudogene. This CDR3 spans 21 amino acids. The CDR3 bases are TGTGCCAGCAGCAAAGGGGGAGGGGGACCCCACGCTGGTCAGAATAATTACGAGCAGTACTTC. It translates to CASSKGGGGPHAGQNNYEQYF.

The chain couples TRBV24-1 to TRBJ1-4; weak D call: TRBD1 (5 bases). The CDR3 is made up of 17 amino acids. Trimming took 4 bases from V and 2 from J, leaving 16 bases between them. CDR1 KGHDR and CDR2 SFDVKD come from the germline V gene. Written as DNA, the CDR3 is TGTGCCACCAGTGAGACAAGGGGAAGGGTCACTAATGAAAAACTGTTTTTT. Encoded protein: CATSETRGRVTNEKLFF.

Only a few counts were recorded for this clone. At the DNA level, this CDR3 is encoded by other sequences in the same sample as well. The rearrangement links TRBV4-2 to TRBJ1-1; possibly TRBD1 for D (5 bases). Trimming stripped 1 base from V and 0 bases from J, with 6 bases between. Germline CDR1 reads LGHNA; CDR2 reads YNFKEQ. The CDR3 runs 14 residues. CDR3 region: CASSQGGVNTEAFF. Written as DNA, the CDR3 is TGTGCCAGCAGCCAAGGGGGGGTGAACACTGAAGCTTTCTTT.

This clone has a handful of counts. CDR3 sequence: CAITGTANEKLFF. As DNA, the CDR3 is TGTGCCATTACCGGGACAGCTAATGAAAAACTGTTTTTT. This chain links TRBV7-9 with TRBJ1-4, with 7 bases lining up with TRBD1. In germline, CDR1 is SEHNR, CDR2 FQNEAQ (reference sequence). CDR3 length: 13 amino acids. V was clipped by 10 bases and J by 3 bases; unmatched bases: 5.

A few counts support this clone. This rearrangement joins TRBV5-6 to TRBJ1-5, with a weak D call TRBD1 (6 bases). Germline loops: CDR1 SGHDT, CDR2 YYEEEE. The CDR3 spans 17 residues. V was shortened by 4 bases and J by 4 bases, with 21 bases between the two germline ends. The CDR3 sequence: CASSRTWGGGLNQPQHF. The CDR3 DNA sequence: TGTGCCAGCAGCCGGACGTGGGGAGGGGGGCTGAATCAGCCCCAGCATTTT.

There are many counts of this clone. This chain joins TRBV6-2 or TRBV6-3 and TRBJ2-7; 9 positions match TRBD1. V lost 5 bases, J lost 3 bases, and 11 bases stayed unmatched. The germline gives CDR1 MNHEY, CDR2 SVGEGT. CDR3 length: 16 residues. The CDR3 nucleotides are TGTGCCAGCAGTCCCTCCTCCTTGGACAGGGGCTACGAGCAGTACTTC. It specifies CASSPSSLDRGYEQYF.

This rearrangement joins TRBV7-2 to TRBJ2-3; TRBD2 aligns across 13 bases. The CDR3 has 17 residues. Germline CDR1 reads SGHTA; CDR2 reads FQGNSA. The trim removed 6 bases at V and 5 bases at J, leaving 11 bases unmatched. CDR3 nucleotides: TGTGCCAGCAGATGGACTAGCGGGGGCCTCGGGGAAGATACGCAGTATTTT. It translates to CASRWTSGGLGEDTQYF.

The chain employs TRBV10-1 and TRBJ2-7; possible D gene TRBD1, 6 bases. Per the germline V gene, CDR1 is WNHNN and CDR2 is SYGVQD (reference sequence). V was cut by 2 bases and J by 4 bases, with 12 bases left in between. The CDR3 length is 14 residues. Here the CDR3 reads CASSEQETGYEQYF. The CDR3, as DNA: TGCGCCAGCAGTGAGCAAGAGACAGGATACGAGCAGTACTTC.

J is TRBJ1-1 and V is TRBV2; D is perhaps TRBD1 (6 bases). The CDR3 runs to 16 residues. With 2 bases removed from V and 3 bases from J, the gap between germline ends came to 16 bases. Germline V gene sequence: CDR1 SNHLY, CDR2 FYNNEI. The CDR3 region has the DNA TGTGCCAGCAGTGAATTCGAGGGCCCAGGGGACACTGAAGCTTTCTTT. Its protein product is CASSEFEGPGDTEAFF.

The chain links TRBV7-3 to TRBJ1-1; TRBD1 is a possible D gene (6 bases). Trimming left V 4 bases short and J 1 base short, with 7 bases between. Germline CDR1 reads SGHTA; CDR2 reads FQGTGA. The CDR3 totals 13 residues. This CDR3 is CASSWTANTEAFF. The CDR3 DNA reads TGTGCCAGCAGCTGGACAGCGAACACTGAAGCTTTCTTT.

This sequence joins TRBV7-2 and TRBJ1-6, with D perhaps TRBD1 (5 bases). The CDR3 is 16 amino acids. Germline V CDR1 and CDR2: SGHTA, FQGNSA. With 2 bases removed from V and 7 bases from J, the gap between germline ends came to 15 bases. CDR3 DNA sequence: TGTGCCAGCAGCTTATACTTTCAGGGAAGCAATTCACCCCTCCACTTT. Translated: CASSLYFQGSNSPLHF.